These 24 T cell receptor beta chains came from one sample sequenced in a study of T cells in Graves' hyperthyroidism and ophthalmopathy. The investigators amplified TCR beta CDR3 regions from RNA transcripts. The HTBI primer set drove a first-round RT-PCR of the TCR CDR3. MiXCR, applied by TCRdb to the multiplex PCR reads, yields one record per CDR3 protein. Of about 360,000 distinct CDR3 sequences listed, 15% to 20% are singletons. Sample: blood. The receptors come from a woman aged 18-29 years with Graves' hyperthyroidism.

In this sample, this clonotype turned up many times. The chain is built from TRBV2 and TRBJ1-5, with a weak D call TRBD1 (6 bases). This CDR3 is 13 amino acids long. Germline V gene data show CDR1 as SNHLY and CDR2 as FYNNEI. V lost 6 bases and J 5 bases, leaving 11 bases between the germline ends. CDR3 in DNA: TGTGCCAGCAGAACAGGGTACCATCAGCCCCAGCATTTT. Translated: CASRTGYHQPQHF.

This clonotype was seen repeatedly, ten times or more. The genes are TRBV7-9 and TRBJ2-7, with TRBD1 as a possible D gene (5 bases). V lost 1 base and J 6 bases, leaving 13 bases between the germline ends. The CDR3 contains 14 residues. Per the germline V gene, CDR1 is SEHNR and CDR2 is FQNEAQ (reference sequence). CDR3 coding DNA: TGTGCCAGCAGCTTAGTCCAGGGTGGGGCCGAGCAGTACTTC. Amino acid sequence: CASSLVQGGAEQYF.

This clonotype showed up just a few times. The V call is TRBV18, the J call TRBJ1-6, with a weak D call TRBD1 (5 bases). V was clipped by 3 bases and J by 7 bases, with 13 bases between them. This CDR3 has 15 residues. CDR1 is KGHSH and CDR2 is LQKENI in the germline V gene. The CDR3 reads CASSPGRIANSPLHF. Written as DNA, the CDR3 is TGTGCCAGCTCACCGGGACGGATAGCCAATTCACCCCTCCACTTT.

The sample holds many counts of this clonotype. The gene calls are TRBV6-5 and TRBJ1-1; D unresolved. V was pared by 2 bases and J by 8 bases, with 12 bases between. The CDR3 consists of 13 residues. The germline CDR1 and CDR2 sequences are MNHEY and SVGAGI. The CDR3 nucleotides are TGTGCCAGCAGTTACGGTCGAGGGCGCGAAGCTTTCTTT. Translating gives CASSYGRGREAFF.

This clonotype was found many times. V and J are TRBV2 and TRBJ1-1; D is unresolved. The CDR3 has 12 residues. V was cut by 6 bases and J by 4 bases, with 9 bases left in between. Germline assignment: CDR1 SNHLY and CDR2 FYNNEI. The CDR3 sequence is CASRAEGTEAFF. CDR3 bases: TGTGCCAGCAGGGCCGAGGGCACTGAAGCTTTCTTT.

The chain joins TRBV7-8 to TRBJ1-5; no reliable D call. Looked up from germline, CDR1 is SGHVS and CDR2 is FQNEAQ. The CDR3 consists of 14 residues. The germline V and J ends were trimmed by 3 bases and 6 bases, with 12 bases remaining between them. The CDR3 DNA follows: TGTGCCAGCAGCTTGGTAGAAGCTGGTCAGCCCCAGCATTTT. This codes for CASSLVEAGQPQHF.

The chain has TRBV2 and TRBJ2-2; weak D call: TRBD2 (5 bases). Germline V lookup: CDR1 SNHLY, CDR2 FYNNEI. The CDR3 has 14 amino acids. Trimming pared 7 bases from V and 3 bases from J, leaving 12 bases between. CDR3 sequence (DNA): TGTGCCAGCATGAGGGCTGAGGACACCGGGGAGCTGTTTTTT. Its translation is CASMRAEDTGELFF. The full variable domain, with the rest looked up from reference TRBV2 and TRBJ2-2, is EPEVTQTPSHQVTQMGQEVILRCVPISNHLYFYWYRQILGQKVEFLVSFYNNEISEKSEIFDDQFSVERPDGSNFTLKIRSTKLEDSAMYFCASMRAEDTGELFFGEGSRLTVL.

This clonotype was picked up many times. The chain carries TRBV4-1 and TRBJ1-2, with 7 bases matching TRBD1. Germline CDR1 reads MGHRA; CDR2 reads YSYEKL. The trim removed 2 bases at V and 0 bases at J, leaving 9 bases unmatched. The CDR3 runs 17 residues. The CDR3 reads CASSQRGTALSNYGYTF. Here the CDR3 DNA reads TGCGCCAGCAGCCAAAGGGGGACAGCCCTTTCTAACTATGGCTACACCTTC.

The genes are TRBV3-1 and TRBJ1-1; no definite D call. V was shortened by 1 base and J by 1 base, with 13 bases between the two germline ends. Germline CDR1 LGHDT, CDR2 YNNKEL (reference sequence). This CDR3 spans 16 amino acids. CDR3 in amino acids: CASSQALAAGNTEAFF. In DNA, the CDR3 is TGTGCCAGCAGCCAAGCGCTTGCGGCCGGGAACACTGAAGCTTTCTTT.

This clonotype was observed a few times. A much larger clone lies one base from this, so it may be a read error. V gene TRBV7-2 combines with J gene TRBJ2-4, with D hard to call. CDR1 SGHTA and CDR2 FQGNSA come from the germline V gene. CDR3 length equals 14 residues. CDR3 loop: CASGVDGAKNIKYF. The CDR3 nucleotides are TGTGCCAGCGGGGTAGACGGAGCCAAAAACATTAAGTACTTC. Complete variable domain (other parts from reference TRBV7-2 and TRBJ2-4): GAGVSQSPSNKVTEKGKDVELRCDPISGHTALYWYRQSLGQGLEFLIYFQGNSAPDKSGLPSDRFSAERTGGSVSTLTIQRTQQEDSAVYLCASGVDGAKNIKYFGAGTRLSVL.

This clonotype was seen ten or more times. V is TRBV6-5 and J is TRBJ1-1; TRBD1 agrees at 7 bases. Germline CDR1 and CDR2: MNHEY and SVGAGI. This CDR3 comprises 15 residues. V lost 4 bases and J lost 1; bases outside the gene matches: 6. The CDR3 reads CASSLTGDPNTEAFF. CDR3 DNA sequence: TGTGCCAGCAGTTTAACAGGGGACCCGAACACTGAAGCTTTCTTT.

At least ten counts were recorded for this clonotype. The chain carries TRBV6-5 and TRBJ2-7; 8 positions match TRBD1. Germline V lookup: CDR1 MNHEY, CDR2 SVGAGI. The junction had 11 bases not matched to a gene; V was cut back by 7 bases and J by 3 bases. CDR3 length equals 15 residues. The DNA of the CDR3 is TGTGCCAGCACCCTCACGACAGGGGTGGACTACGAGCAGTACTTC. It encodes CASTLTTGVDYEQYF.

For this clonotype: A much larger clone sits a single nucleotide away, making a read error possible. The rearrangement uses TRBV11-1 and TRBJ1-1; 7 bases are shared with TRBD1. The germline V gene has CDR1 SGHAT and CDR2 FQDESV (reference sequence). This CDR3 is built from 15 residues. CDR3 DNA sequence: TGTGCCTGCAGCCGTGGGGACAGAAGAAACACTGAAGCTTTCTTT. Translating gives CACSRGDRRNTEAFF.

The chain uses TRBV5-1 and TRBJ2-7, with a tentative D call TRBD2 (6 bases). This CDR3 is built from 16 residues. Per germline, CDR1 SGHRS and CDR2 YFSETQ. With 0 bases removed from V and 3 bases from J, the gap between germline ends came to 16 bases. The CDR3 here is CASSLAGGTVNYEQYV. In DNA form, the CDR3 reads TGCGCCAGCAGCTTGGCCGGAGGGACTGTAAACTACGAGCAGTACGTC.

CDR3: CAWSPWTQGTEAFF. In nucleotides, the CDR3 is TGTGCCTGGAGTCCTTGGACCCAGGGCACTGAAGCTTTCTTT. V is TRBV30 and J is TRBJ1-1, with TRBD1 as a possible D gene (5 bases). V was trimmed by 2 bases and J by 4 bases, leaving 14 bases between them. There are 14 residues in the CDR3. Per the germline V gene, CDR1 is GTSNPN and CDR2 is SVGIG (reference sequence).

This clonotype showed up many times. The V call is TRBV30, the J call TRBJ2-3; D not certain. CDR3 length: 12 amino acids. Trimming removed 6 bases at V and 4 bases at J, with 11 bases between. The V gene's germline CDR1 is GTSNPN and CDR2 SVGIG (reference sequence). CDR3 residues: CACLVGADTQYF. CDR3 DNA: TGTGCCTGCCTCGTTGGCGCAGATACGCAGTATTTT. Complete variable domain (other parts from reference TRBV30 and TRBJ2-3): SQTIHQWPATLVQPVGSPLSLECTVEGTSNPNLYWYRQAAGRGLQLLFYSVGIGQISSEVPQNLSASRPQDRQFILSSKKLLLSDSGFYLCACLVGADTQYFGPGTRLTVL.

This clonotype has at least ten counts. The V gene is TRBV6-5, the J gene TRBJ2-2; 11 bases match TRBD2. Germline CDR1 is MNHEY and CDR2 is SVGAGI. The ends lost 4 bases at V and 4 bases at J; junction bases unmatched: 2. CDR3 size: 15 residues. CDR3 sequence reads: CASSLAGGTTGELFF. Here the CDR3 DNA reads TGTGCCAGCAGTTTAGCGGGGGGGACCACCGGGGAGCTGTTTTTT.

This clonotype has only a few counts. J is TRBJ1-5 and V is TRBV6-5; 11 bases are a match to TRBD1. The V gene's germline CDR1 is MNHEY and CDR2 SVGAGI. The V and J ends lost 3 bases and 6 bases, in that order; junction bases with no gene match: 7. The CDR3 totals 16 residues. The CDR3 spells CASSYPGTGGGQPQHF. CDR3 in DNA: TGTGCCAGCAGTTATCCCGGGACAGGGGGTGGTCAGCCCCAGCATTTT.

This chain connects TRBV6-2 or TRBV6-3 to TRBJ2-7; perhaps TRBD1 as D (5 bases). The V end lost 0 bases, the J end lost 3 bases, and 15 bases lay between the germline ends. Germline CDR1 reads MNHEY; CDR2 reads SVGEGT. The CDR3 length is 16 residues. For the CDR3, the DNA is TGTGCCAGCAGTTACTCGATGCAGGGAATCCGCTACGAGCAGTACTTC. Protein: CASSYSMQGIRYEQYF.

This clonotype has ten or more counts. The CDR3 here is CASSPRRGDPYEQYF. The CDR3 region has the DNA TGTGCCAGCTCACCACGCAGGGGGGATCCCTACGAGCAGTACTTC. The chain has TRBV18 and TRBJ2-7, with a possible D match to TRBD1 (7 bases). CDR1 is KGHSH and CDR2 is LQKENI in the germline V gene. V was cut by 1 base and J by 2 bases, with 12 bases left in between. The CDR3 runs to 15 residues.

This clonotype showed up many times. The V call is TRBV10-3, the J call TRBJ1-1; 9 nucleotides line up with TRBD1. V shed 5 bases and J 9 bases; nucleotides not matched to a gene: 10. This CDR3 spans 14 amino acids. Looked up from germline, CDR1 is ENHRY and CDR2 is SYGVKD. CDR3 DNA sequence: TGTGCCATCAGTTCAAGGACAGGGGAGTTCAAAGCTTTCTTT. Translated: CAISSRTGEFKAFF.

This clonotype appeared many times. Here the CDR3 DNA reads TGTGCCAGCACCTTTGACAGGGCCTCCTCCTACGAGCAGTACTTC. This sequence encodes CASTFDRASSYEQYF. The chain uses TRBV12-3 or TRBV12-4 and TRBJ2-7; TRBD1 matches at 7 bases. The CDR3 is made up of 15 amino acids. V lost 7 bases, J lost 0 bases, and 9 bases stayed unmatched.

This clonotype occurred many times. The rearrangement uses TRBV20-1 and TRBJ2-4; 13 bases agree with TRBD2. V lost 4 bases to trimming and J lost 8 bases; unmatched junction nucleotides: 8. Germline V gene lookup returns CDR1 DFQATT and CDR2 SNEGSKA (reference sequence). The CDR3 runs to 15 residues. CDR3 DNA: TGCAGTGCTACAGCCGGGACTAGCGGGGTTGACATTCAGTACTTC. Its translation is CSATAGTSGVDIQYF.

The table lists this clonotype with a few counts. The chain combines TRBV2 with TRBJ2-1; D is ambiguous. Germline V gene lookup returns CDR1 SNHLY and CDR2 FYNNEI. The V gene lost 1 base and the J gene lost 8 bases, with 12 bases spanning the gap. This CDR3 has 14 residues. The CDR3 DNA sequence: TGTGCCAGCAGTGAAGTAGGTAGTTTTGATGAGCAGTTCTTC. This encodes CASSEVGSFDEQFF.